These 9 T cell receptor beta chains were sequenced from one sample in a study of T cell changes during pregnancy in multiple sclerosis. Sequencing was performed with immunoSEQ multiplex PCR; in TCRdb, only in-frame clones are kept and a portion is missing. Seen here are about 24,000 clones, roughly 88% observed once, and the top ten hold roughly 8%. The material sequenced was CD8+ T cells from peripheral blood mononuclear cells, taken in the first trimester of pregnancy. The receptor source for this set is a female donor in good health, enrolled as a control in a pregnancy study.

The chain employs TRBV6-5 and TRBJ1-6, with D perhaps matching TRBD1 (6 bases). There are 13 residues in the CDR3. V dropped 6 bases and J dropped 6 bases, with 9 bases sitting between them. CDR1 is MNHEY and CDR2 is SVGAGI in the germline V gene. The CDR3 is CASRNRANSPLHF. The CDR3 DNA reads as TGTGCCAGCAGGAACAGGGCTAATTCACCCCTCCACTTT.

Written as DNA, the CDR3 is TGTGCCAGCAGCCCCCGGGACAGCCTTGCTGAAGCTTTCTTT. As protein: CASSPRDSLAEAFF. This sequence joins TRBV9 and TRBJ1-1, with TRBD1 matching 7 bases. After removal of 4 bases from V and 6 bases from J, the junction contained 9 bases not matched to a gene. Germline lookup yields CDR1 SGDLS and CDR2 YYNGEE. The CDR3 runs 14 residues.

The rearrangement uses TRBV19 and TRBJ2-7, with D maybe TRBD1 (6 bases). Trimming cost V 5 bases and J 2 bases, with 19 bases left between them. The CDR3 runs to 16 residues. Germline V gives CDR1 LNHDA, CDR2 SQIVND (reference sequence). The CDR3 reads CASSVKPQGNAYEQYF. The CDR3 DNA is TGTGCCAGTAGTGTCAAGCCCCAGGGGAATGCCTACGAGCAGTACTTC.

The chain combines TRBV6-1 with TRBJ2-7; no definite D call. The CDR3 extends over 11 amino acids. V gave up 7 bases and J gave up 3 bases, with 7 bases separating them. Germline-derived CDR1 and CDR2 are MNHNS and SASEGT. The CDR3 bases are TGTGCCAGCATCGAGGTCTACGAGCAGTACTTC. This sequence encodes CASIEVYEQYF.

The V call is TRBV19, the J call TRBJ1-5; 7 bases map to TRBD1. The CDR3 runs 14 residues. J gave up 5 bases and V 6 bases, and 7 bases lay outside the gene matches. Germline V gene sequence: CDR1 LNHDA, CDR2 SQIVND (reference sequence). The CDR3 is CASRVGTDYQPQHF. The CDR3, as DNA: TGTGCCAGTAGGGTCGGGACAGACTATCAGCCCCAGCATTTT.

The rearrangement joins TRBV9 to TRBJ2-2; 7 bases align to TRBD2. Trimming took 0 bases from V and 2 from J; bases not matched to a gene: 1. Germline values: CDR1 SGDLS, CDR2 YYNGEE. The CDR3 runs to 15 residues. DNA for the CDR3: TGTGCCAGCAGCGTAGCGGGGGGTAACACCGGGGAGCTGTTTTTT. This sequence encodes CASSVAGGNTGELFF.

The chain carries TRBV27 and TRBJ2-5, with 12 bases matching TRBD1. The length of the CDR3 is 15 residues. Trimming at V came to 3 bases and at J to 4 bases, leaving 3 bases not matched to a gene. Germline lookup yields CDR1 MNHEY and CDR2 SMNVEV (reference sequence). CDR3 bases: TGTGCCAGCAGTTTGGGACAGGGGGCTTTAGAGACCCAGTACTTC. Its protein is CASSLGQGALETQYF.

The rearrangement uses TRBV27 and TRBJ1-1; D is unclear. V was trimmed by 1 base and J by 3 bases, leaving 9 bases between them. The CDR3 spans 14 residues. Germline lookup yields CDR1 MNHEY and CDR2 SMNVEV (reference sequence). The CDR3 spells CASSLLGGYTEAFF. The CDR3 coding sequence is TGTGCCAGCAGTTTATTGGGAGGGTACACTGAAGCTTTCTTT.

Here the CDR3 reads CASSLGSGWETQYF. The CDR3 region has the DNA TGTGCCAGCAGCTTGGGAAGCGGGTGGGAGACCCAGTACTTC. The V gene is TRBV5-6, the J gene TRBJ2-5, with a weak D call TRBD2 (6 bases). The V and J ends lost 0 bases and 5 bases respectively, with 11 bases between them. Germline V gives CDR1 SGHDT, CDR2 YYEEEE. This CDR3 is built from 14 residues.